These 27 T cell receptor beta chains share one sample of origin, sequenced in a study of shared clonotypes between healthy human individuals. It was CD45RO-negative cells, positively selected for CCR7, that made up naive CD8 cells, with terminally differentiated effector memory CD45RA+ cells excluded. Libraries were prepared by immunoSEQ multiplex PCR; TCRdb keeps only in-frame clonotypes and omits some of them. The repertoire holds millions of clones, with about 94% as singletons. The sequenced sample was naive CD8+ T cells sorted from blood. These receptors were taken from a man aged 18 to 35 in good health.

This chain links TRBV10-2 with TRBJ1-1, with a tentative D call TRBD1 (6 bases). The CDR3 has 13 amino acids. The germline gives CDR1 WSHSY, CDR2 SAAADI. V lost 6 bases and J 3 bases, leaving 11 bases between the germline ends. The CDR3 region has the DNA TGCGCCAGCAGCGTCTACAGGGACACTGAAGCTTTCTTT. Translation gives CASSVYRDTEAFF.

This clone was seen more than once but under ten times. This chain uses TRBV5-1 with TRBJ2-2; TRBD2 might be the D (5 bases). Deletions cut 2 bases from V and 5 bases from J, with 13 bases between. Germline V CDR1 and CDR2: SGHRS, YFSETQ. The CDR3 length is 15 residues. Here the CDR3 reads CASSFGWRGTGELFF. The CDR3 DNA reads TGCGCCAGCAGCTTCGGATGGAGAGGGACCGGGGAGCTGTTTTTT.

The CDR3 bases are TGTGCCAGCAGTCCAAGGGCGGGGACAGATGCCGCCAAAAACATTCAGTACTTC. It is translated as CASSPRAGTDAAKNIQYF. The V call is TRBV25-1, the J call TRBJ2-4, with D perhaps TRBD1 (7 bases). CDR3 length: 18 amino acids. Germline values: CDR1 MGHDK, CDR2 SYGVNS. Trimming removed 5 bases at V and 1 base at J, with 21 bases between.

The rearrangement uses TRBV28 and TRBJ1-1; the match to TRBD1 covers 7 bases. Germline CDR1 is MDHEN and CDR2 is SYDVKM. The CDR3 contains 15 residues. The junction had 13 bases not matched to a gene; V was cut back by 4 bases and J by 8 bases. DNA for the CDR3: TGTGCCAGCAGTTCCCAGGCTTCCGGGACAGTAGAAGCTTTCTTT. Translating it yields CASSSQASGTVEAFF.

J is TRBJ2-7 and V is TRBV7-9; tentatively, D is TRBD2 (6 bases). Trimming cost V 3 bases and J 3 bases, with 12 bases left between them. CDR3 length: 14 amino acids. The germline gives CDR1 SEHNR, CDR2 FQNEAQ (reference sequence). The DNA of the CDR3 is TGTGCCAGCAGCTTTGGAGGGGCGAACTACGAGCAGTACTTC. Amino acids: CASSFGGANYEQYF.

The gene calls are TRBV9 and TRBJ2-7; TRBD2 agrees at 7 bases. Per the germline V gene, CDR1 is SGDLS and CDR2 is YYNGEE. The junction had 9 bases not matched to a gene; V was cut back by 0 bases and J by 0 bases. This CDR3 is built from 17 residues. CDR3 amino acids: CASSVGDSPGGSYEQYF. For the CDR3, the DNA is TGTGCCAGCAGCGTAGGGGACTCCCCGGGGGGCTCCTACGAGCAGTACTTC.

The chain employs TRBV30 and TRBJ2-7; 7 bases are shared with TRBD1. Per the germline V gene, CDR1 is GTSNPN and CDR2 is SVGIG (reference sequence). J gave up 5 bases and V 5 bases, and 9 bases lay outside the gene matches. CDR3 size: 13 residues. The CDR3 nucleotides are TGTGCCTGGGACAGGGTGGGTTTGGACGAGCAGTACTTC. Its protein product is CAWDRVGLDEQYF.

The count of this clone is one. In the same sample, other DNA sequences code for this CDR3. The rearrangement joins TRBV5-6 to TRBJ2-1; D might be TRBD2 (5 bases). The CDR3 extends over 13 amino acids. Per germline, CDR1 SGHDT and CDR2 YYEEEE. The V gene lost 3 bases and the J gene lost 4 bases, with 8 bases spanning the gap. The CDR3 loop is CASSSTNYNEQFF. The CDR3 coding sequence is TGTGCCAGCAGCTCGACTAATTACAATGAGCAGTTCTTC.

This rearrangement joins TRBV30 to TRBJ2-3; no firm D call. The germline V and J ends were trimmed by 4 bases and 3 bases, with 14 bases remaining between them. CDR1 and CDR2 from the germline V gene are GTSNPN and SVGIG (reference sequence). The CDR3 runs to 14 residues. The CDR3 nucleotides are TGTGCCTGGAACCTGGACGGACCAACAGATACGCAGTATTTT. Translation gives CAWNLDGPTDTQYF.

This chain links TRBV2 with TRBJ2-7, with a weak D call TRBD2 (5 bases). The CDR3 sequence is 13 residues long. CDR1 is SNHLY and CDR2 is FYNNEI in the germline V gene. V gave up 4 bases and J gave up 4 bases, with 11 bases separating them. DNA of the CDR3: TGTGCCAGCAGTGTGGAGGAACCTTACGAGCAGTACTTC. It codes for CASSVEEPYEQYF.

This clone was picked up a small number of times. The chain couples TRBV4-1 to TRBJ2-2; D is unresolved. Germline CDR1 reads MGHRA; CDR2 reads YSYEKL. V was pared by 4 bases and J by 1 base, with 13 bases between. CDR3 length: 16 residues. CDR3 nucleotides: TGCGCCAGCAGCCGAGAGCTGGACGGGAACACCGGGGAGCTGTTTTTT. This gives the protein CASSRELDGNTGELFF.

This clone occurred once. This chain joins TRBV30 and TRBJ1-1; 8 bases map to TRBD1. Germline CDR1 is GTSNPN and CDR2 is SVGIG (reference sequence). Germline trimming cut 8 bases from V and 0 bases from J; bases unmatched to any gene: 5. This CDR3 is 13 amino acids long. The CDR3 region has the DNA TGTGCCGCCGACAGGGGCCTGAACACTGAAGCTTTCTTT. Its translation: CAADRGLNTEAFF.

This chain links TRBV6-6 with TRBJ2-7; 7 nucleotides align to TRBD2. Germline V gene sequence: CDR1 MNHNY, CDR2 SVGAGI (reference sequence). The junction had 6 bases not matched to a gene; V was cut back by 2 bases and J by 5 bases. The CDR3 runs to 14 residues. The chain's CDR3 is CASSYGEGNHEQYF. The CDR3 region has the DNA TGTGCCAGCAGTTACGGGGAGGGGAACCACGAGCAGTACTTC.

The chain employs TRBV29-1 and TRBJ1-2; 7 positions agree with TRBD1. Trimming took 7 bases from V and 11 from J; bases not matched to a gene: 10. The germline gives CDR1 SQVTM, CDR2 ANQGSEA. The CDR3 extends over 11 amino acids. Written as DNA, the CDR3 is TGCAGCGCTGCCTTCGACAGGGCGTACACCTTC. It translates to CSAAFDRAYTF.

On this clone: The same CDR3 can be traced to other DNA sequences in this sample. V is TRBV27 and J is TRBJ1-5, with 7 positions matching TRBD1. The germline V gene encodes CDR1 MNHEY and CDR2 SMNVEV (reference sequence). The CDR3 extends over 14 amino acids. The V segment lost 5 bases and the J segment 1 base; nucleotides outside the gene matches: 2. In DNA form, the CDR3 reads TGTGCCAGCAGTCAGACAGGGAGCAATCAGCCCCAGCATTTT. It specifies CASSQTGSNQPQHF.

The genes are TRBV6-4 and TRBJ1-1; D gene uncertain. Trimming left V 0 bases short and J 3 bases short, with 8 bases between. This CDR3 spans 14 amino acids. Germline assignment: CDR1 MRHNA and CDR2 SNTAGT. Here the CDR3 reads CASSDSAAHTEAFF. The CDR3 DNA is TGTGCCAGCAGTGACTCCGCAGCCCACACTGAAGCTTTCTTT.

CDR3: CASSNNGGLFGNQPQHF. The CDR3 nucleotides are TGTGCCAGCAGCAACAACGGGGGGCTGTTCGGCAATCAGCCCCAGCATTTT. The chain uses TRBV28 and TRBJ1-5; D perhaps matches TRBD1 (6 bases). Trimming removed 6 bases from V and 2 bases from J, with 20 bases in between. Germline V lookup: CDR1 MDHEN, CDR2 SYDVKM. The CDR3 is 17 amino acids.

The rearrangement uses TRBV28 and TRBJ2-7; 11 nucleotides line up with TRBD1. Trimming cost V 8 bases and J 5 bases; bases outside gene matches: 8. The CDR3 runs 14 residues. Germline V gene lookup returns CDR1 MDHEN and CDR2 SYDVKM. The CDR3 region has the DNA TGTGCCAGCTGTCCAACGGACAGGGGGCACGAGCAGTACTTC. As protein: CASCPTDRGHEQYF.

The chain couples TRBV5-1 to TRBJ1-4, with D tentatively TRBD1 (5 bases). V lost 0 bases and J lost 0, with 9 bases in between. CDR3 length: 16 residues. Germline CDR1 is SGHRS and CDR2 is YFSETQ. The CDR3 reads CASSLAGTSTNEKLFF. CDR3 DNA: TGCGCCAGCAGCTTGGCCGGGACCTCAACTAATGAAAAACTGTTTTTT.

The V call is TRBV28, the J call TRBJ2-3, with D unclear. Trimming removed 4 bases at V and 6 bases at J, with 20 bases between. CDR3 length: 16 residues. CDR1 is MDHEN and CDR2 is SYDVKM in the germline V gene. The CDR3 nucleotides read TGTGCCAGCAGTTACGAAGGAGAACATTTGTACGATACGCAGTATTTT. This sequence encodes CASSYEGEHLYDTQYF.

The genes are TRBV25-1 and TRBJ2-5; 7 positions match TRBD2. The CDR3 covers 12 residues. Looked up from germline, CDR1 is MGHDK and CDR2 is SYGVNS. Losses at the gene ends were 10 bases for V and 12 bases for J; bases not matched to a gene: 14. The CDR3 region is CATLGGYGLKYF. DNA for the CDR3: TGTGCCACCCTGGGAGGGTATGGTTTGAAGTACTTC. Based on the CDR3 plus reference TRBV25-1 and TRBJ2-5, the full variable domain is EADIYQTPRYLVIGTGKKITLECSQTMGHDKMYWYQQDPGMELHLIHYSYGVNSTEKGDLSSESTVSRIRTEHFPLTLESARPSHTSQYLCATLGGYGLKYFGPGTRLLVL.

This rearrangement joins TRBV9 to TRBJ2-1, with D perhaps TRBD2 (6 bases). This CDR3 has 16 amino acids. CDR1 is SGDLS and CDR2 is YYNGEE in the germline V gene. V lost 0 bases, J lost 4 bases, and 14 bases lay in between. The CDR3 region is CASSVAGTAPYNEQFF. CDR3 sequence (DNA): TGTGCCAGCAGCGTAGCCGGGACTGCTCCATACAATGAGCAGTTCTTC.

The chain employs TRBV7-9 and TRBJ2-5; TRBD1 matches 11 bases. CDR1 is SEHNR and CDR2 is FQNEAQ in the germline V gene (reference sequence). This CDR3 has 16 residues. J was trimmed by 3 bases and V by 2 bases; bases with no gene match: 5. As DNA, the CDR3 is TGTGCCAGCAGCTTAAGGGACAGGGGGATAGAAGAGACCCAGTACTTC. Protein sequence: CASSLRDRGIEETQYF.

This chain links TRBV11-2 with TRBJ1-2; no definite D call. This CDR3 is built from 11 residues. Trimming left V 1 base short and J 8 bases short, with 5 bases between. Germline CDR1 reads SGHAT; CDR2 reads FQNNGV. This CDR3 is CASSLGIGYTF. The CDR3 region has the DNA TGTGCCAGCAGCTTAGGTATAGGCTACACCTTC. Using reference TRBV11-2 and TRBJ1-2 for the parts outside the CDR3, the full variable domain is EAGVAQSPRYKIIEKRQSVAFWCNPISGHATLYWYQQILGQGPKLLIQFQNNGVVDDSQLPKDRFSAERLKGVDSTLKIQPAKLEDSAVYLCASSLGIGYTFGSGTRLTVV.

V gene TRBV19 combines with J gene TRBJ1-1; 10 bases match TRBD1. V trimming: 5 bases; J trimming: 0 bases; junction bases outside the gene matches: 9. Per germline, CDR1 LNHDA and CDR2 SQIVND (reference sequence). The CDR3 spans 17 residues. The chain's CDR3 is CASSPWGTGVMNTEAFF. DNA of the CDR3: TGTGCCAGTAGTCCATGGGGGACAGGGGTCATGAACACTGAAGCTTTCTTT.

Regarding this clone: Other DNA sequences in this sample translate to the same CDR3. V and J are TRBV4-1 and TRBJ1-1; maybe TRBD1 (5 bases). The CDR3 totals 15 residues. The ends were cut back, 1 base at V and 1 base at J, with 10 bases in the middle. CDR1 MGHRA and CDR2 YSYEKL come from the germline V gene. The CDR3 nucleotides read TGCGCCAGCAGCCAAGTTCAGGGCAGGAACACTGAAGCTTTCTTT. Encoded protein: CASSQVQGRNTEAFF.

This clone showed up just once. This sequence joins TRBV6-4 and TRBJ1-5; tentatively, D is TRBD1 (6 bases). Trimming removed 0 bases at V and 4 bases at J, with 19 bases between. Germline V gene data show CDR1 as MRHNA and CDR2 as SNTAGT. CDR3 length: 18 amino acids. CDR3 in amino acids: CASSDSCLIQGPNQPQHF. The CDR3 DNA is TGTGCCAGCAGTGACTCGTGCCTGATACAGGGACCTAATCAGCCCCAGCATTTT.